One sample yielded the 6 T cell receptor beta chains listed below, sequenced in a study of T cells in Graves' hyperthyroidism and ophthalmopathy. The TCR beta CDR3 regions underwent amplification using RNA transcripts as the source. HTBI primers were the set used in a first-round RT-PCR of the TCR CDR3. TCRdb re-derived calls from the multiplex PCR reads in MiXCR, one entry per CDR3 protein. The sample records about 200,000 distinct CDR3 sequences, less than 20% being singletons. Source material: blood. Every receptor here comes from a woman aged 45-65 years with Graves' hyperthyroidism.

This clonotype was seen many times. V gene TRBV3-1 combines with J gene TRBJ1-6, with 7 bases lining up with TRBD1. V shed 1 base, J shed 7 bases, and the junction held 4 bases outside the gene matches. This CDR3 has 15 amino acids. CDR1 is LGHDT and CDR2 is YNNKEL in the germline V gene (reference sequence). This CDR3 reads CASSQVGRGNSPLHF. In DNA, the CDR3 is TGTGCCAGCAGCCAAGTGGGCAGGGGGAATTCACCCCTCCACTTT. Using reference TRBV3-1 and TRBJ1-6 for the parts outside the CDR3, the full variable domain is DTAVSQTPKYLVTQMGNDKSIKCEQNLGHDTMYWYKQDSKKFLKIMFSYNNKELIINETVPNRFSPKSPDKAHLNLHINSLELGDSAVYFCASSQVGRGNSPLHFGNGTRLTVT.

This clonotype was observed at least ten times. Written as DNA, the CDR3 is TGTGCCAGCTCACAACGGGACAGAGAGTTCTATGGCTACACCTTC. Amino acids: CASSQRDREFYGYTF. The chain couples TRBV18 to TRBJ1-2; 7 bases align to TRBD1. From germline, CDR1 is KGHSH and CDR2 LQKENI. This CDR3 has 15 residues. The J segment lost 4 bases and the V segment lost 4 bases, leaving 9 bases of the junction unmatched.

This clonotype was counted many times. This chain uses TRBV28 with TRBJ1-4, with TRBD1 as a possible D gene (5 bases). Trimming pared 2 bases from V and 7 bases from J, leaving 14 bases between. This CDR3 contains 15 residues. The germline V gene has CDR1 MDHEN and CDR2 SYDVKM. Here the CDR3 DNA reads TGTGCCAGCAGTTTAGGCTCCGGGACGGGTGAAAAACTGTTTTTT. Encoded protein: CASSLGSGTGEKLFF.

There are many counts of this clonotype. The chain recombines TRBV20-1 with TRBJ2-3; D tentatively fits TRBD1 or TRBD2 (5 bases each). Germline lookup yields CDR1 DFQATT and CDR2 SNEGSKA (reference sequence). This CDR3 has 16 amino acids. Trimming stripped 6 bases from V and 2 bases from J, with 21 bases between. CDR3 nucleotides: TGCAGTGCCGGGAACGGGGCTCCCAGGACCACAGATACGCAGTATTTT. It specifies CSAGNGAPRTTDTQYF.

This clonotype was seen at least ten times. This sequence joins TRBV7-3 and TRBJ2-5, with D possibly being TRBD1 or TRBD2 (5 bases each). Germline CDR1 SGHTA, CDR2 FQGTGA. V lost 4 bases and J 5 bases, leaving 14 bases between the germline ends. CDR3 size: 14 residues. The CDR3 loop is CASSSTGPGETQYF. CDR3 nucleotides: TGTGCCAGCAGCTCGACGGGACCTGGGGAGACCCAGTACTTC.

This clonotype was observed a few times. This chain's CDR3 is CAWNSGEDTEAFF. CDR3 DNA: TGTGCCTGGAATTCAGGGGAGGACACTGAAGCTTTCTTT. The genes are TRBV30 and TRBJ1-1, with D perhaps matching TRBD1 (6 bases). Germline V lookup: CDR1 GTSNPN, CDR2 SVGIG (reference sequence). The CDR3 is 13 residues long. V was clipped by 4 bases and J by 3 bases, with 12 bases between them.